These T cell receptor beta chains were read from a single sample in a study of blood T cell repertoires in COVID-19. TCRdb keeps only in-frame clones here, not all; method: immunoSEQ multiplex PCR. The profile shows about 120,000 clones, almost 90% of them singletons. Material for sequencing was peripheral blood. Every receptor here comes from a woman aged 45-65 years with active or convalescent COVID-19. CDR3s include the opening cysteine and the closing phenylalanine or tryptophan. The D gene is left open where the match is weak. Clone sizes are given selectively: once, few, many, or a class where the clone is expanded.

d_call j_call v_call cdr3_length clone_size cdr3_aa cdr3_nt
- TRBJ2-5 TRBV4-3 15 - CASSRGHSGGETQYF TGCGCCAGCAGCCGGGGACACTCAGGGGGGGAGACCCAGTACTTC
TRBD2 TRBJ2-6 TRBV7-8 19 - CASSPLGTSTYSGANVLTF TGTGCCAGCAGCCCTCTCGGGACTAGCACGTACTCTGGGGCCAACGTCCTGACTTTC
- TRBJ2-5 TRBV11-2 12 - CASSLGGQTQYF TGTGCCAGCAGCTTAGGAGGGCAGACCCAGTACTTC
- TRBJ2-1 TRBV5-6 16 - CASSSGTGSSYNEQFF TGTGCCAGCAGCAGCGGGACAGGCAGCTCCTACAATGAGCAGTTCTTC
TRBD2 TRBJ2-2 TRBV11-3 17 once CASSSPSGGVNTGELFF TGTGCCAGCAGCTCCCCTAGCGGGGGTGTGAACACCGGGGAGCTGTTTTTT
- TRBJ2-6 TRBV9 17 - CASSDPGGGPGANVLTF TGTGCCAGCAGCGACCCCGGTGGGGGCCCTGGGGCCAACGTCCTGACTTTC
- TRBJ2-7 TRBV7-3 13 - CASSLGSTYEQYF TGTGCCAGCAGCTTAGGCTCCACCTACGAGCAGTACTTC
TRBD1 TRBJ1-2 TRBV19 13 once CASRGQGTYGYTF TGTGCCAGTAGGGGACAGGGGACTTATGGCTACACCTTC
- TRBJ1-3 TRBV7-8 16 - CASSPQTDYSGNTIYF TGTGCCAGCAGCCCCCAGACAGATTACTCTGGAAACACCATATATTTT
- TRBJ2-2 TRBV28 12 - CASSPFSGELFF TGTGCCAGCAGCCCATTTTCCGGGGAGCTGTTTTTT
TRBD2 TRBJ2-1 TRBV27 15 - CASSASGLALNEQFF TGTGCCAGCAGCGCCTCGGGACTAGCGTTAAATGAGCAGTTCTTC
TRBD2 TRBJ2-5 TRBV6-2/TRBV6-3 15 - CASSGSSGRRGTQYF TGTGCCAGCAGTGGTTCTAGCGGGAGAAGGGGGACCCAGTACTTC
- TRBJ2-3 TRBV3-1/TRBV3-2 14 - CASSQGSGTDTQYF TGTGCCAGCAGCCAAGGTTCCGGCACAGATACGCAGTATTTT
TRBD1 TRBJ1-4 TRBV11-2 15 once CASSLNRGLNEKLFF TGTGCCAGCAGCCTGAACAGGGGTTTAAATGAAAAACTGTTTTTT
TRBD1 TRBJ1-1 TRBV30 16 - CAWSRTGGFRNTEAFF TGTGCCTGGAGCCGGACAGGGGGGTTTAGGAACACTGAAGCTTTCTTT
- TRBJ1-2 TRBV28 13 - CASSLSPIYGYTF TGTGCCAGCAGTTTATCCCCTATATATGGCTACACCTTC
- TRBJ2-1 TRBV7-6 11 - CASTSSYEQFF TGTGCCAGCACCTCTTCCTATGAGCAGTTCTTC
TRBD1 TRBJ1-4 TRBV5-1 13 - CASSGTEDEKLFF TGCGCCAGCTCGGGGACAGAAGATGAAAAACTGTTTTTT
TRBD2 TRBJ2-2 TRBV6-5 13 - CASRAGYTGELFF TGTGCCAGCAGAGCGGGGTACACCGGGGAGCTGTTTTTT
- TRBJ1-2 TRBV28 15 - CASTPGGTPNYGYTF TGTGCCAGCACACCCGGGGGGACGCCTAACTATGGCTACACCTTC
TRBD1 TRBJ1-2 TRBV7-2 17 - CASSQGPPGQGHYGYTF TGTGCCAGCAGCCAAGGACCCCCGGGACAGGGTCACTATGGCTACACCTTC
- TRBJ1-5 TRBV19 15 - CASSPTNSGDQPQHF TGTGCCAGTAGTCCGACGAACAGCGGGGATCAGCCCCAGCATTTT
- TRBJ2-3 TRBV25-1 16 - CASSTGGGNFTDTQYF TGTGCCAGCAGCACGGGCGGAGGAAATTTCACAGATACGCAGTATTTT
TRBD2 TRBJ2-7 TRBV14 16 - CASSQDRGRLSYEQYF TGTGCCAGCAGCCAAGATCGCGGGAGGCTCTCCTACGAGCAGTACTTC
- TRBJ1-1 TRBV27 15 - CASSFSLRGGTEAFF TGTGCCAGCAGTTTCTCGTTAAGGGGGGGCACTGAAGCTTTCTTT
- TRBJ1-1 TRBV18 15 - CASSPLDSMNTEAFF TGTGCCAGCTCACCTTTAGACAGTATGAACACTGAAGCTTTCTTT
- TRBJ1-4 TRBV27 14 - CASSNGWGREKLFF TGTGCCAGCAGTAATGGTTGGGGGAGGGAAAAACTGTTTTTT
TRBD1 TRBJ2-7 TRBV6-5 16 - CASSYSAGTGAYEQYF TGTGCCAGCAGTTACTCTGCCGGGACAGGGGCCTACGAGCAGTACTTC
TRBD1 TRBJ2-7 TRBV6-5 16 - CASSYQGDRGIYEQYF TGTGCCAGCAGTTACCAAGGGGACAGGGGGATCTACGAGCAGTACTTC
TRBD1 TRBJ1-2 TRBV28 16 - CASSPTTGAYNYGYTF TGTGCCAGCAGTCCCACGACAGGGGCATATAACTATGGCTACACCTTC
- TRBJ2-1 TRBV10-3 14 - CAISESSTPNEQFF TGTGCCATCAGTGAGTCCTCGACTCCTAATGAGCAGTTCTTC
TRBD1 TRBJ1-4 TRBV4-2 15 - CASSPSDRENEKLFF TGTGCCAGCAGCCCGTCAGACAGGGAAAATGAAAAACTGTTTTTT
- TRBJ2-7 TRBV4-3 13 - CASSQQNSYEQYF TGCGCCAGCAGCCAACAGAACTCCTACGAGCAGTACTTC
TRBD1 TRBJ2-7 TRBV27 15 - CASSLYGQGGYEQYF TGTGCCAGCAGTCTCTACGGACAGGGCGGCTACGAGCAGTACTTC
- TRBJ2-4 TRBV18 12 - CASSQDTNIQYF TGTGCCAGCTCGCAGGACACGAACATTCAGTACTTC
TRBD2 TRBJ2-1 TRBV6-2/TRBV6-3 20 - CASSYPLVIAGSFARNEQFF TGTGCCAGCAGTTATCCCCTAGTAATAGCGGGATCATTTGCCCGCAATGAGCAGTTCTTC
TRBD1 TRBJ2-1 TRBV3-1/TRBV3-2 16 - CASSQESLDREIEQFF TGTGCCAGCAGCCAAGAAAGTTTGGACAGGGAGATTGAGCAGTTCTTC
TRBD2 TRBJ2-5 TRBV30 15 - CAWSTGRASPETQYF TGTGCCTGGAGTACCGGGAGGGCCTCTCCAGAGACCCAGTACTTC
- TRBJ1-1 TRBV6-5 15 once CASSFTGSRYTEAFF TGTGCCAGCAGTTTTACAGGGAGTCGATACACTGAAGCTTTCTTT
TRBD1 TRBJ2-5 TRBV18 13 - CASSPPGGETQYF TGTGCCAGCTCACCCCCAGGGGGAGAGACCCAGTACTTC
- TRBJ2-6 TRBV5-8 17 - CASSLGWAVSGANVLTF TGTGCCAGCAGCTTGGGATGGGCCGTCTCTGGGGCCAACGTCCTGACTTTC
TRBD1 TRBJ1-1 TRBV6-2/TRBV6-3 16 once CASSYVGGRGGTEAFF TGTGCCAGCAGTTACGTAGGGGGCAGGGGAGGCACTGAAGCTTTCTTT
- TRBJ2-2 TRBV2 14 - CASSRDWNTGELFF TGTGCCAGTTCCCGGGACTGGAACACCGGGGAGCTGTTTTTT
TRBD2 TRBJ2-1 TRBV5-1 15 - CASSLTSGLYNEQFF TGCGCCAGCAGCTTGACTAGCGGGTTATACAATGAGCAGTTCTTC